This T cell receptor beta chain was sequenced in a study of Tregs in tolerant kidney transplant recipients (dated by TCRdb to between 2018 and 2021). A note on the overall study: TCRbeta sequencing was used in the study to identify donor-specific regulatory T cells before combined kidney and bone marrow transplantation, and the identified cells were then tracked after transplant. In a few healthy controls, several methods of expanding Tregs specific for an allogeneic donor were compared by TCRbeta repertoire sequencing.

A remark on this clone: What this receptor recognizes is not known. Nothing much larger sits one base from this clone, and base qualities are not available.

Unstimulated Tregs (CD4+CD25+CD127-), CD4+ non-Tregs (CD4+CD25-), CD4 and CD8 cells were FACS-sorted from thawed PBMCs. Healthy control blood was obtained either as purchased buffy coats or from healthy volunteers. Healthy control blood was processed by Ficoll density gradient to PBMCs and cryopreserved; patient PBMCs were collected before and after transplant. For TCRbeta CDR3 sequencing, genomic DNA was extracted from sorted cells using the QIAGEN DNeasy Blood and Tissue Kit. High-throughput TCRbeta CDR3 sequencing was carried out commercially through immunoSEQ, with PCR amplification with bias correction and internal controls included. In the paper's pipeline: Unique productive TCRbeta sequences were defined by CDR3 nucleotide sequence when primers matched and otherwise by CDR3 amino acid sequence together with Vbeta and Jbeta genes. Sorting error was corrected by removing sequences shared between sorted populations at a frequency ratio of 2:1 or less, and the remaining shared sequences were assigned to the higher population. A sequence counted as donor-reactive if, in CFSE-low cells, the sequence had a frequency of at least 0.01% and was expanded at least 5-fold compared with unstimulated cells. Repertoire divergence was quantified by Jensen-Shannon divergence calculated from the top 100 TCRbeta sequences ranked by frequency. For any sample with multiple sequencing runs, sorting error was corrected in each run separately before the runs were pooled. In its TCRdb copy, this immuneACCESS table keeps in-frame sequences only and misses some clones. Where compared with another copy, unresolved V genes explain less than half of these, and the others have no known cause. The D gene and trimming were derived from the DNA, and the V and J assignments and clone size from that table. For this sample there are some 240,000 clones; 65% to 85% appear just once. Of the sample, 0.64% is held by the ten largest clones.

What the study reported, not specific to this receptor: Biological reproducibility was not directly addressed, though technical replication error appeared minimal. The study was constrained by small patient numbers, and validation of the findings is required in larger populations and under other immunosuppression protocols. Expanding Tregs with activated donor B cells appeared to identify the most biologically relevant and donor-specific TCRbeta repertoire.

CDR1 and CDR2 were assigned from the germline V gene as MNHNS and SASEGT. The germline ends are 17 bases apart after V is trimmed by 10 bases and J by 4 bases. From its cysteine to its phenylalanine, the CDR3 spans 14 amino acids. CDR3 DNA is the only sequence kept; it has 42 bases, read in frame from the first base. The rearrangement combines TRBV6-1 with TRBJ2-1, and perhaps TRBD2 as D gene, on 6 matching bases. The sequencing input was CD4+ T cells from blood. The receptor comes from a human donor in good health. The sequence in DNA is TGTGCCACCAACCCGGGACTCGCTTACAATGAGCAGTTCTTC. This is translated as CATNPGLAYNEQFF.